Following are 26 T cell receptor beta chains from one sample sequenced in a study of T cells in Graves' hyperthyroidism and ophthalmopathy. RNA transcripts were the template for amplifying TCR beta CDR3 regions. In the first-round RT-PCR of the TCR CDR3, the HTBI primer set was used. TCRdb independently ran MiXCR on the multiplex PCR reads; one entry per CDR3 protein. Of around 97,000 distinct CDR3 sequences listed, roughly 44% were seen once; the top ten hold roughly 24%. The specimen was blood. Source of these receptors: a man aged 35 to 55 with Graves' hyperthyroidism.

Of note for this clonotype: This could be a read error, since a much larger clone is one nucleotide away. This chain connects TRBV28 to TRBJ2-7; TRBD1 matches at 8 bases. V lost 4 bases to trimming and J lost 3 bases; unmatched junction nucleotides: 5. This CDR3 region has 14 residues. The germline V gene encodes CDR1 MDHEN and CDR2 SYDVKM. The CDR3: CASSWGQACYEQYF. The CDR3 region has the DNA TGTGCCAGCAGTTGGGGACAGGCCTGCTACGAGCAGTACTTC.

V is TRBV6-5 and J is TRBJ2-2; D remains ambiguous. The CDR3 consists of 11 residues. V lost 3 bases and J 6 bases, leaving 2 bases between the germline ends. The germline V gene has CDR1 MNHEY and CDR2 SVGAGI. The CDR3 coding sequence is TGTGCCAGCAGTTATCCCGGGGAGCTGTTTTTT. Translated, it gives CASSYPGELFF.

This clonotype was picked up many times. V gene TRBV19 combines with J gene TRBJ2-5; tentatively, D is TRBD1 (6 bases). V shed 7 bases and J shed 1 base, with 13 bases lying between them. CDR3 size: 14 residues. CDR1 is LNHDA and CDR2 is SQIVND in the germline V gene (reference sequence). Here the CDR3 reads CASNQDRTQETQYF. The DNA of the CDR3 is TGTGCCAGTAACCAAGACAGGACCCAAGAGACCCAGTACTTC.

In its sample, this clonotype was seen many times. The chain employs TRBV13 and TRBJ1-3; D possibly corresponds to TRBD1 (5 bases). V lost 2 bases to trimming and J lost 0 bases, with 14 bases between them. The germline V gene has CDR1 PRHDT and CDR2 FYEKMQ (reference sequence). CDR3 size: 17 residues. CDR3 region: CASSLTPDTYSGNTIYF. CDR3 bases: TGTGCCAGCAGCTTAACCCCGGACACTTACTCTGGAAACACCATATATTTT.

Notes on this clonotype: This clone may be a read error of a much larger clone one base away. This chain connects TRBV7-9 to TRBJ1-1, with 8 positions matching TRBD1. The CDR3 length is 14 residues. Germline V CDR1 and CDR2: SEHNR, FQNEAQ (reference sequence). The CDR3 region has the DNA TGTGCCGGCAGCCGGGGACAGGATCTCACTGAAGCTTTCTTT. Protein product: CAGSRGQDLTEAFF.

The J gene is TRBJ2-1, the V gene TRBV20-1, with D maybe TRBD2 (6 bases). Per germline, CDR1 DFQATT and CDR2 SNEGSKA (reference sequence). The CDR3 totals 13 residues. V was cut by 3 bases and J by 9 bases, with 15 bases left in between. CDR3 loop: CSASMAGLCEQFF. DNA of the CDR3: TGCAGTGCTAGCATGGCGGGGTTATGTGAGCAGTTCTTC.

V and J are TRBV7-2 and TRBJ1-5, with 7 bases that match TRBD1. The CDR3 totals 16 residues. The germline V gene has CDR1 SGHTA and CDR2 FQGNSA. V shed 5 bases, J shed 9 bases, and the junction held 16 bases outside the gene matches. In DNA, the CDR3 is TGTGCCAGCAGCCTTTACTTGGACAGGTGGCAACCGCCCCAGCATTTT. Protein sequence: CASSLYLDRWQPPQHF.

The chain recombines TRBV7-2 with TRBJ2-7, with 8 bases identical to TRBD2. Germline values: CDR1 SGHTA, CDR2 FQGNSA. Trimming at V came to 5 bases and at J to 6 bases, leaving 12 bases not matched to a gene. CDR3 length: 15 amino acids. CDR3 amino acids: CASSLPTSARPEQYF. Written as DNA, the CDR3 is TGTGCCAGCAGCCTACCGACTAGCGCGAGGCCCGAGCAGTACTTC.

This clonotype was seen just once. This likely comes from a read error, as the CDR3 has no conserved phenylalanine or tryptophan at its end. The rearrangement links TRBV7-6 to TRBJ2-7; possible D gene TRBD2, 5 bases. The CDR3 length is 12 residues. V was trimmed by 6 bases and J by 7 bases, leaving 13 bases between them. The germline V gene has CDR1 SGHVS and CDR2 FNYEAQ. CDR3 DNA: TGTGCCAGCAGTCTCATCTCGGGGGAGCAGTACCTC. This codes for CASSLISGEQYL.

The rearrangement links TRBV20-1 to TRBJ1-5; possible D gene TRBD1, 5 bases. CDR3 size: 15 residues. The germline V and J ends were trimmed by 3 bases and 4 bases, with 16 bases remaining between them. Per germline, CDR1 DFQATT and CDR2 SNEGSKA (reference sequence). The CDR3 coding sequence is TGCAGTGCTAGCGTCTCTCGCCGGGGGAATCAGCCCCAGCATTTT. Translating it yields CSASVSRRGNQPQHF.

The chain uses TRBV2 and TRBJ2-3; 10 bases map to TRBD2. Per germline, CDR1 SNHLY and CDR2 FYNNEI. CDR3 length equals 15 residues. The V segment lost 5 bases and the J segment 4 bases; nucleotides outside the gene matches: 6. The CDR3 region is CASSPGLARADTQYF. CDR3 in DNA: TGTGCCAGCAGTCCGGGACTAGCGCGTGCAGATACGCAGTATTTT.

This clonotype has ten or more counts. V and J are TRBV5-1 and TRBJ1-3, with 7 bases identical to TRBD1. This CDR3 is built from 17 residues. Unmatched junction bases numbered 14, after V lost 4 bases and J lost 4 bases. Germline-derived CDR1 and CDR2 are SGHRS and YFSETQ. The CDR3 DNA sequence: TGCGCCAGCAGCCCGTTCATACCCGGGACAGAGGGAAACACCATATATTTT. Protein product: CASSPFIPGTEGNTIYF.

This clonotype came up a few times. This may arise from a read error, as a much more abundant clone is one base away. The V and J genes are TRBV4-2 and TRBJ2-1; possible D gene TRBD1, 6 bases. There are 15 residues in the CDR3. Germline lookup yields CDR1 LGHNA and CDR2 YNFKEQ. CDR3 nucleotides: TGTGCCAGCAGCCAAGATTTGGGGACATACAATGAGCGGTTCTTC. Translated, it gives CASSQDLGTYNERFF.

The chain employs TRBV2 and TRBJ2-6, with 7 bases aligning to TRBD2. The junction had 6 bases not matched to a gene; V was cut back by 7 bases and J by 0 bases. The CDR3 contains 16 residues. Germline assignment: CDR1 SNHLY and CDR2 FYNNEI. The CDR3 loop reads CASMGGRSSGANVLTF. In nucleotides, the CDR3 is TGTGCCAGCATGGGGGGGAGAAGCTCTGGGGCCAACGTCCTGACTTTC.

This clonotype was seen many times. V usage is TRBV4-1 and J usage is TRBJ2-7; D not certain. Germline CDR1 is MGHRA and CDR2 is YSYEKL. This CDR3 is built from 16 residues. V gave up 4 bases and J gave up 2 bases, with 18 bases separating them. The CDR3 region is CASSPGYGGLTYEQYF. The CDR3 bases are TGCGCCAGCAGCCCTGGGTACGGCGGTCTCACCTACGAGCAGTACTTC.

This clonotype was counted ten times or more. This rearrangement joins TRBV6-5 to TRBJ1-1, with D possibly TRBD1 on 5 matching bases. The length of the CDR3 is 12 residues. Trimming pared 0 bases from V and 9 bases from J, leaving 8 bases between. The germline gives CDR1 MNHEY, CDR2 SVGAGI. The CDR3 protein is CASSYSKGQAFF. Written as DNA, the CDR3 is TGTGCCAGCAGTTACTCCAAGGGGCAAGCTTTCTTT.

This clonotype was seen more than once but under ten times. Being one base from a much bigger clone, this may be a read error. The chain joins TRBV5-1 to TRBJ2-7; a possible D gene is TRBD2 (5 bases). CDR1 is SGHRS and CDR2 is YFSETQ in the germline V gene. The CDR3 has 14 residues. Written as DNA, the CDR3 is TGCGCCAGCAGTAGCGATTTGTCCTCCTACGTGCAGTACTTC. Translated, it gives CASSSDLSSYVQYF.

The J gene is TRBJ2-1, the V gene TRBV20-1, with 7 bases aligning to TRBD2. The CDR3 spans 10 residues. The germline gives CDR1 DFQATT, CDR2 SNEGSKA (reference sequence). The V gene end was trimmed by 7 bases and the J gene end by 8 bases; junction bases not matched to a gene: 2. CDR3 sequence: CSVGGYEQFF. DNA of the CDR3: TGCAGTGTGGGGGGGTATGAGCAGTTCTTC.

With regard to this clonotype: Possible read error: a much larger clone is one base away. The conserved final phenylalanine or tryptophan is absent from the CDR3, which likely points to a read error. The chain combines TRBV5-1 with TRBJ2-5; 8 bases are shared with TRBD1. Germline CDR1 is SGHRS and CDR2 is YFSETQ. V gave up 3 bases and J gave up 2 bases; unmatched junction bases: 6. This CDR3 is built from 15 residues. CDR3 loop: CASSYGQGSQETQYC. CDR3 in DNA: TGCGCCAGCAGCTACGGACAGGGTTCTCAAGAGACCCAGTACTGC.

The chain joins TRBV7-9 to TRBJ2-7; D might be TRBD1 or TRBD2, each matching 6 bases. CDR1 is SEHNR, CDR2 FQNEAQ, per germline (reference sequence). The CDR3 is 19 residues long. Trimming left V 3 bases short and J 6 bases short, with 30 bases between. The CDR3 DNA follows: TGTGCCAGCAGCTTGGACACCCGTAACACCGGGGGCGCTCTCAGCGAGCAGTACTTC. Translation gives CASSLDTRNTGGALSEQYF.

The CDR3 DNA sequence: TGCAGCGTTGACCGGTCGGGGGGAGGAAAGCCCCAGCATTTT. As protein: CSVDRSGGGKPQHF. The chain is built from TRBV29-1 and TRBJ1-5, with D possibly TRBD1 on 5 matching bases. The germline V gene has CDR1 SQVTM and CDR2 ANQGSEA. Trimming left V 3 bases short and J 8 bases short, with 17 bases between. This CDR3 has 14 amino acids.

The J gene is TRBJ2-7, the V gene TRBV10-2, with D unclear. CDR1 WSHSY and CDR2 SAAADI come from the germline V gene. Trimming left V 4 bases short and J 1 base short, with 8 bases between. There are 13 residues in the CDR3. Written as DNA, the CDR3 is TGCGCCAGCAGTGGGGATCAGTCCTACGAGCAGTACTTC. Residues: CASSGDQSYEQYF.

As for this clonotype: Possible read error: a much larger clone is one base away. The chain has TRBV6-4 and TRBJ2-5; 7 nucleotides agree with TRBD2. Germline V gene data show CDR1 as MRHNA and CDR2 as SNTAGT. The CDR3 is made up of 15 amino acids. The J segment lost 5 bases and the V segment lost 5 bases, leaving 11 bases of the junction unmatched. The CDR3 protein is CASSRTRRGFETQYF. The DNA of the CDR3 is TGTGCCAGCAGTCGGACTAGACGGGGGTTTGAGACCCAGTACTTC.

This clonotype was seen ten or more times. This chain joins TRBV5-8 and TRBJ1-4; 7 positions agree with TRBD1. Germline lookup yields CDR1 SGHTS and CDR2 YDEGEE. This CDR3 spans 14 amino acids. V shed 4 bases and J 7 bases; nucleotides not matched to a gene: 7. The CDR3 nucleotides read TGTGCCAGCAGCCTACGAAGGACAGGTGAAAAACTGTTTTTT. Its protein is CASSLRRTGEKLFF.

This clonotype was observed at least ten times. The chain combines TRBV5-1 with TRBJ1-4, with TRBD1 matching 8 bases. J gave up 7 bases and V 3 bases, and 5 bases lay outside the gene matches. CDR1 is SGHRS, CDR2 YFSETQ, per germline. The CDR3 has 14 amino acids. CDR3 sequence (DNA): TGCGCCAGCAGCTCCCAGGGGGCAGGTGAAAAACTGTTTTTT. Translated: CASSSQGAGEKLFF.

This clonotype was picked up many times. A much bigger clone sits one base away, suggesting this may be a read error. The rearrangement joins TRBV7-9 to TRBJ2-7; 8 nucleotides match TRBD1. The germline gives CDR1 SEHNR, CDR2 FQNEAQ (reference sequence). The V gene end was trimmed by 8 bases and the J gene end by 1 base; junction bases not matched to a gene: 7. The CDR3 contains 14 residues. CDR3 nucleotides: TGTGCCAGCGGCTCAAGGACAGGGTCCTACGAGCAGTACTTC. It is translated as CASGSRTGSYEQYF.